The 21 T cell receptor beta chains listed next were all sequenced from one sample in a study of cytomegalovirus exposure and HLA in healthy donors. Libraries were prepared by immunoSEQ multiplex PCR; TCRdb keeps only in-frame clonotypes and omits some of them. The sample carries 130,000 or so clones, roughly 89% recorded once. The sample comprised PBMCs. The receptors come from a woman aged 18-29 years in good health and CMV-seronegative.

This clone was observed a single time. This chain joins TRBV11-2 and TRBJ1-5; no clear D. Looked up from germline, CDR1 is SGHAT and CDR2 is FQNNGV. CDR3 length: 12 amino acids. Trimming pared 5 bases from V and 6 bases from J, leaving 8 bases between. In nucleotides, the CDR3 is TGTGCCAGCAGCAGAGAGGGTCAGCCCCAGCATTTT. Protein product: CASSREGQPQHF.

This chain joins TRBV7-3 and TRBJ2-3, with a possible D match to TRBD1 (6 bases). This CDR3 region has 13 residues. CDR1 is SGHTA and CDR2 is FQGTGA in the germline V gene. Trimming removed 3 bases from V and 5 bases from J, with 9 bases in between. CDR3 nucleotide sequence: TGTGCCAGCAGCTTTACAGGGTTAGATACGCAGTATTTT. Translation gives CASSFTGLDTQYF.

The rearrangement joins TRBV9 to TRBJ1-3; TRBD1 aligns across 10 bases. This CDR3 has 17 amino acids. After removal of 0 bases from V and 4 bases from J, the junction contained 7 bases not matched to a gene. Germline V gene data show CDR1 as SGDLS and CDR2 as YYNGEE. CDR3 loop: CASSVGGTGAHGNTIYF. The CDR3 bases are TGTGCCAGCAGCGTAGGCGGGACAGGGGCTCACGGAAACACCATATATTTT.

The chain employs TRBV5-6 and TRBJ1-6; a weak D match, TRBD1 (5 bases). The CDR3 contains 14 residues. The V gene's germline CDR1 is SGHDT and CDR2 YYEEEE. The ends were cut back, 5 bases at V and 6 bases at J, with 12 bases in the middle. DNA for the CDR3: TGTGCCAGCAGACACAGGACGGGTAATTCACCCCTCCACTTT. Protein product: CASRHRTGNSPLHF.

The chain joins TRBV11-2 to TRBJ1-4; maybe TRBD1 (5 bases). The CDR3 contains 14 residues. V lost 1 base and J 4 bases, leaving 7 bases between the germline ends. Germline V gene data show CDR1 as SGHAT and CDR2 as FQNNGV. The CDR3 spells CASSLGDSNEKLFF. DNA of the CDR3: TGTGCCAGCAGCTTAGGAGACAGTAATGAAAAACTGTTTTTT.

In this sample, this clone turned up many times. CDR3: CASSLEGQGFYEQYF. CDR3 nucleotides: TGTGCCAGCAGCTTGGAAGGACAGGGTTTTTACGAGCAGTACTTC. V gene TRBV5-8 combines with J gene TRBJ2-7; 8 nucleotides agree with TRBD1. Germline assignment: CDR1 SGHTS and CDR2 YDEGEE. The CDR3 is made up of 15 amino acids. J was trimmed by 4 bases and V by 0 bases; bases with no gene match: 6. Complete variable domain (other parts from reference TRBV5-8 and TRBJ2-7): EAGVTQSPTHLIKTRGQQATLRCSPISGHTSVYWYQQALGLGLQFLLWYDEGEERNRGNFPPRFSGRQFPNYSSELNVNALELEDSALYLCASSLEGQGFYEQYFGPGTRLTVT.

The chain is built from TRBV19 and TRBJ1-4; the D is unclear. Per germline, CDR1 LNHDA and CDR2 SQIVND (reference sequence). With 5 bases removed from V and 8 bases from J, the gap between germline ends came to 9 bases. The CDR3 runs to 12 residues. In nucleotides, the CDR3 is TGTGCCAGTAGTGACTCCAGCGAAAAACTGTTTTTT. Amino acid sequence: CASSDSSEKLFF.

This chain links TRBV27 with TRBJ1-2, with 7 bases identical to TRBD1. Germline V gene sequence: CDR1 MNHEY, CDR2 SMNVEV (reference sequence). With V trimmed by 2 bases and J by 4 bases, 7 bases remained unmatched. This CDR3 spans 15 amino acids. The CDR3 region has the DNA TGTGCCAGCAGTTTACGGCCAGGGGGACTCTATGGCTACACCTTC. Its translation is CASSLRPGGLYGYTF.

The chain employs TRBV19 and TRBJ1-1; 8 nucleotides line up with TRBD1. CDR1 is LNHDA and CDR2 is SQIVND in the germline V gene (reference sequence). The CDR3 length is 15 residues. Germline trimming cut 4 bases from V and 4 bases from J; bases unmatched to any gene: 8. The DNA of the CDR3 is TGTGCCAGTAGTAGAAAACAGGGGGTGGTCACTGAAGCTTTCTTT. Residues: CASSRKQGVVTEAFF.

The chain links TRBV5-8 to TRBJ1-1; the D gene is possibly TRBD1 (5 bases). Germline CDR1 reads SGHTS; CDR2 reads YDEGEE. There are 13 residues in the CDR3. Trimming pared 2 bases from V and 4 bases from J, leaving 9 bases between. The CDR3 loop reads CASSFWGGTEAFF. CDR3 in DNA: TGTGCCAGCAGCTTCTGGGGGGGCACTGAAGCTTTCTTT.

The chain employs TRBV2 and TRBJ2-1, with 8 bases lining up with TRBD2. The V and J ends lost 4 bases and 0 bases, in that order; junction bases with no gene match: 2. Per germline, CDR1 SNHLY and CDR2 FYNNEI. The CDR3 is 15 residues long. Here the CDR3 reads CASSASGSSYNEQFF. The CDR3 DNA sequence: TGTGCCAGCAGTGCCAGCGGGAGCTCCTACAATGAGCAGTTCTTC. Using reference TRBV2 and TRBJ2-1 for the parts outside the CDR3, the full variable domain is EPEVTQTPSHQVTQMGQEVILRCVPISNHLYFYWYRQILGQKVEFLVSFYNNEISEKSEIFDDQFSVERPDGSNFTLKIRSTKLEDSAMYFCASSASGSSYNEQFFGPGTRLTVL.

The chain is built from TRBV6-5 and TRBJ1-6, with D tentatively TRBD1 (5 bases). The V and J ends lost 0 bases and 6 bases respectively, with 12 bases between them. The CDR3 is made up of 16 amino acids. Germline V lookup: CDR1 MNHEY, CDR2 SVGAGI. The CDR3 sequence is CASSYSGAVRNSPLHF. The CDR3 coding sequence is TGTGCCAGCAGTTACTCTGGGGCAGTTCGTAATTCACCCCTCCACTTT.

This clone was recorded once. The chain combines TRBV5-6 with TRBJ1-1; TRBD1 aligns across 9 bases. Trimming at V came to 3 bases and at J to 11 bases, leaving 11 bases not matched to a gene. The length of the CDR3 is 14 residues. CDR1 is SGHDT, CDR2 YYEEEE, per germline. CDR3 protein: CASSSTGRDRVAFF. The CDR3 DNA reads TGTGCCAGCAGCTCAACCGGCCGGGACAGGGTCGCTTTCTTT.

This clone was found a few times. The chain is built from TRBV7-9 and TRBJ1-4; D unclear. V was shortened by 5 bases and J by 3 bases, with 10 bases between the two germline ends. Germline V lookup: CDR1 SEHNR, CDR2 FQNEAQ (reference sequence). The CDR3 is 14 amino acids. The CDR3 DNA sequence: TGTGCCAGCAGCCTAAGAGCATCTAATGAAAAACTGTTTTTT. Translation gives CASSLRASNEKLFF. The full variable domain, its missing parts supplied by reference TRBV7-9 and TRBJ1-4, is DTGVSQNPRHKITKRGQNVTFRCDPISEHNRLYWYRQTLGQGPEFLTYFQNEAQLEKSRLLSDRFSAERPKGSFSTLEIQRTEQGDSAMYLCASSLRASNEKLFFGSGTQLSVL.

To note about this clone: At one boundary the junction diverges from the germline segment, which might be a read error. V gene TRBV7-7 combines with J gene TRBJ2-3, with TRBD2 matching 9 bases. CDR1 and CDR2 from the germline V gene are SSHAT and FNYEAQ (reference sequence). This CDR3 comprises 18 residues. The CDR3 sequence is CASSLAGAFPPRTDTQYF. The CDR3 coding sequence is TGTGCTAGCAGCTTAGCGGGGGCGTTCCCACCCCGCACAGATACGCAGTATTTT.

This chain uses TRBV7-8 with TRBJ1-2; no reliable D call. V was shortened by 5 bases and J by 8 bases, with 15 bases between the two germline ends. The CDR3 extends over 13 amino acids. Germline V gene lookup returns CDR1 SGHVS and CDR2 FQNEAQ. DNA for the CDR3: TGTGCCAGCAGCCCGGAGGGCCAAGGCGGCTACACCTTC. Translating gives CASSPEGQGGYTF.

The count of this clone is one. The chain carries TRBV15 and TRBJ1-2; 12 bases map to TRBD1. The length of the CDR3 is 16 residues. Germline assignment: CDR1 LNHNV and CDR2 YYDKDF (reference sequence). The junction had 3 bases not matched to a gene; V was cut back by 0 bases and J by 4 bases. CDR3 in DNA: TGTGCCACCAGCAGAGATGGGACAGGGGGCCCCTATGGCTACACCTTC. Protein sequence: CATSRDGTGGPYGYTF. The full variable domain, completed using reference TRBV15 and TRBJ1-2, is DAMVIQNPRYQVTQFGKPVTLSCSQTLNHNVMYWYQQKSSQAPKLLFHYYDKDFNNEADTPDNFQSRRPNTSFCFLDIRSPGLGDTAMYLCATSRDGTGGPYGYTFGSGTRLTVV.

The chain carries TRBV6-5 and TRBJ1-1; tentative D call: TRBD1 (6 bases). Looked up from germline, CDR1 is MNHEY and CDR2 is SVGAGI. The CDR3 runs to 13 residues. Trimming pared 7 bases from V and 3 bases from J, leaving 12 bases between. This CDR3 reads CASNQGMDTEAFF. In DNA form, the CDR3 reads TGTGCCAGCAATCAGGGGATGGACACTGAAGCTTTCTTT.

The J gene is TRBJ2-7, the V gene TRBV5-1; 10 bases fit TRBD1. With V trimmed by 0 bases and J by 5 bases, 2 bases remained unmatched. Germline values: CDR1 SGHRS, CDR2 YFSETQ. The CDR3 length is 14 residues. CDR3 in amino acids: CASSLEGTGDEQYF. The CDR3 nucleotides read TGCGCCAGCAGCTTGGAGGGGACAGGGGACGAGCAGTACTTC.

This clone was seen a handful of times. The rearrangement links TRBV14 to TRBJ2-2; 9 bases match TRBD1. Germline loops: CDR1 SGHDN, CDR2 FVKESK. V lost 2 bases and J lost 1; bases outside the gene matches: 2. This CDR3 is 16 amino acids long. In nucleotides, the CDR3 is TGTGCCAGCAGCCAAAGACAGGGGGTGAACACCGGGGAGCTGTTTTTT. It yields the protein CASSQRQGVNTGELFF.

This clone was found once. This sequence joins TRBV5-4 and TRBJ2-1; D not resolved. The CDR3 runs to 15 residues. The germline V and J ends were trimmed by 0 bases and 6 bases, with 13 bases remaining between them. CDR1 SGHNT and CDR2 YYREEE come from the germline V gene (reference sequence). The CDR3 loop reads CASSLVERNANEQFF. In nucleotides, the CDR3 is TGTGCCAGCAGCTTGGTGGAGAGAAATGCCAATGAGCAGTTCTTC.